The entry below describes one T cell receptor beta chain. Authors' methods: Reference gene primer amplification gave estimated nucleated cell counts. This table comes from immunoSEQ multiplex PCR, and its TCRdb copy is limited to in-frame clones, with some not included. V and J calls plus clone size are reproduced from that table; the DNA served to infer D and trimming. The sample includes hundreds of thousands of clones, approximately 86% of them seen just once. The sample comes from a study of blood T cell repertoires in COVID-19. Study overall: The study drew acute and convalescent COVID-19 samples from the United States, Italy and Spain. T cells, B-cell-depleted T cells, or PBMCs supplied cDNA or gDNA.

Seattle researchers signed up patients amid active infection and tracked them longitudinally. The CDR3 spans 18 residues. The germline V gene encodes CDR1 LNHDA and CDR2 SQIVND (reference sequence). Trimming took 1 base from V and 2 from J, leaving 20 bases between them. V and J are TRBV19 and TRBJ2-5, with a weak D call TRBD1 (6 bases). The sequence came from a woman aged 25 to 45 with COVID-19, enrolled during active disease. The source material was peripheral blood. CDR3 DNA sequence: TGTGCCAGTAGTATAGGGGTTTCGCTAGAGGGGGAACAAGAGACCCAGTACTTC. Protein sequence: CASSIGVSLEGEQETQYF.